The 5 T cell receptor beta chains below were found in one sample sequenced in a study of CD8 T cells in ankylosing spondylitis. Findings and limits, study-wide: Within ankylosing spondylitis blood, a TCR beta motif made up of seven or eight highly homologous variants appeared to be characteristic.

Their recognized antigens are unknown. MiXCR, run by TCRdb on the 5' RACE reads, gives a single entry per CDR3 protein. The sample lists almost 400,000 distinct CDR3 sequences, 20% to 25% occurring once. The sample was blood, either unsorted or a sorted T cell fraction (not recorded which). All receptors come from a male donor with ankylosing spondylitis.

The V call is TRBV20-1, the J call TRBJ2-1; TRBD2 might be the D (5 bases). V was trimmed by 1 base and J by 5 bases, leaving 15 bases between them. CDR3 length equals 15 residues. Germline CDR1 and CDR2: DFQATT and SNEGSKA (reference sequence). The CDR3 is CSARVGTSLDNEQFF. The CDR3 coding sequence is TGCAGTGCTAGAGTTGGCACTAGTCTCGACAATGAGCAGTTCTTC.

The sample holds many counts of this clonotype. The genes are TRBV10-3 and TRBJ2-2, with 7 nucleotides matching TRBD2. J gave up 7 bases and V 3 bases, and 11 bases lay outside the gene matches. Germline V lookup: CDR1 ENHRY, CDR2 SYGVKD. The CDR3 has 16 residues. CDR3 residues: CAISDPSGDQNGELFF. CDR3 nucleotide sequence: TGTGCCATCAGTGACCCTAGCGGAGACCAAAACGGGGAGCTGTTTTTT.

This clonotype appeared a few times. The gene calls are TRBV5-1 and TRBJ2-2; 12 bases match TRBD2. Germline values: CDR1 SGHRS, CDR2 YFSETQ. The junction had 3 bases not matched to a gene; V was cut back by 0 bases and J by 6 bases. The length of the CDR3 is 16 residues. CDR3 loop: CASSLGLAGDSGELFF. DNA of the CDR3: TGCGCCAGCAGCTTGGGACTAGCGGGAGATTCCGGGGAGCTGTTTTTT. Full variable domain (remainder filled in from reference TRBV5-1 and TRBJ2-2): KAGVTQTPRYLIKTRGQQVTLSCSPISGHRSVSWYQQTPGQGLQFLFEYFSETQRNKGNFPGRFSGRQFSNSRSEMNVSTLELGDSALYLCASSLGLAGDSGELFFGEGSRLTVL.

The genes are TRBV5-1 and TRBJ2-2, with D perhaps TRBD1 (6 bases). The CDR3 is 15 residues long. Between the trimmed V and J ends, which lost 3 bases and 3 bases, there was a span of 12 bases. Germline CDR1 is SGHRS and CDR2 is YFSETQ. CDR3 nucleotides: TGCGCCAGCAGCTCGACAGGCATAGACACCGGGGAGCTGTTTTTT. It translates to CASSSTGIDTGELFF.

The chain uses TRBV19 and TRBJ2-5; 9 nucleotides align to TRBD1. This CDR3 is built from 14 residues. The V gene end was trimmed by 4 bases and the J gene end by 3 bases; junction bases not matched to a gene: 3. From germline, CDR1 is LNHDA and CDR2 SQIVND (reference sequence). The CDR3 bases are TGTGCCAGTAGTAGGCGGACAGGGGAAGAGACCCAGTACTTC. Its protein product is CASSRRTGEETQYF.